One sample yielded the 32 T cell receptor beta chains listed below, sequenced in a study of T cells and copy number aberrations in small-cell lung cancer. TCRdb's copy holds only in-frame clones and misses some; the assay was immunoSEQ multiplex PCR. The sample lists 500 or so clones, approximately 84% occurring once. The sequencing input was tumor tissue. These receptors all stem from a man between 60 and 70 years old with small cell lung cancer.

The CDR3 region has the DNA TGTGCCAGCAGTGGCCAGGGGGGGAACACCGGGGAGCTGTTTTTT. Its protein product is CASSGQGGNTGELFF. This rearrangement joins TRBV25-1 to TRBJ2-2, with D possibly TRBD1 on 7 matching bases. V was shortened by 4 bases and J by 1 base, with 10 bases between the two germline ends. The CDR3 spans 15 residues. Germline V gene data show CDR1 as MGHDK and CDR2 as SYGVNS. The full variable domain, its missing parts supplied by reference TRBV25-1 and TRBJ2-2, is EADIYQTPRYLVIGTGKKITLECSQTMGHDKMYWYQQDPGMELHLIHYSYGVNSTEKGDLSSESTVSRIRTEHFPLTLESARPSHTSQYLCASSGQGGNTGELFFGEGSRLTVL.

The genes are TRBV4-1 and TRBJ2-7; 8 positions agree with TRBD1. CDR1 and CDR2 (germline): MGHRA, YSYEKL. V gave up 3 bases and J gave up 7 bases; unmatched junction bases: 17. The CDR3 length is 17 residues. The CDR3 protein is CASSHGPGSTGGYEQYF. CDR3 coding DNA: TGCGCCAGCAGCCATGGACCGGGGTCCACAGGGGGATATGAGCAGTACTTC.

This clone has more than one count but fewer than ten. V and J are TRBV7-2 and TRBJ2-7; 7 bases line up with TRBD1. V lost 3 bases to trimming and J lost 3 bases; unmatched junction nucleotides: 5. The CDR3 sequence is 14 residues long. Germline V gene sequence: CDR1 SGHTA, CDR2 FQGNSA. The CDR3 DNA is TGTGCCAGCAGCTTGGGGACAGCGTACTACGAGCAGTACTTC. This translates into CASSLGTAYYEQYF.

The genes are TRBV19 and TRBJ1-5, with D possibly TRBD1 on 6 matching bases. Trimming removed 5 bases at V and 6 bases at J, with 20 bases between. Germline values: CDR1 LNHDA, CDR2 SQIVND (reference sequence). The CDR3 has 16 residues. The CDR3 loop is CASSVPQGGWLQPQHF. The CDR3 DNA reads TGTGCCAGTAGTGTACCACAGGGTGGATGGCTTCAGCCCCAGCATTTT.

CDR3 coding DNA: TGTGCCAGCAATCCCTCGACAGGGGGAACCGGGGAGCTGTTTTTT. Amino acids: CASNPSTGGTGELFF. The J gene is TRBJ2-2, the V gene TRBV28; 9 positions match TRBD1. The length of the CDR3 is 15 residues. Germline CDR1 MDHEN, CDR2 SYDVKM. J was trimmed by 5 bases and V by 7 bases; bases with no gene match: 8.

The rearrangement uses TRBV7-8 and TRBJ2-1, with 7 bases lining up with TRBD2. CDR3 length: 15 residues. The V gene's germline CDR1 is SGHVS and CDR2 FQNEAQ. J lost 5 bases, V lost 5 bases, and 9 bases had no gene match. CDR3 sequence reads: CASSHRDYLNNEQFF. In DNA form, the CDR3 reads TGTGCCAGCAGCCACCGGGACTACCTCAACAATGAGCAGTTCTTC.

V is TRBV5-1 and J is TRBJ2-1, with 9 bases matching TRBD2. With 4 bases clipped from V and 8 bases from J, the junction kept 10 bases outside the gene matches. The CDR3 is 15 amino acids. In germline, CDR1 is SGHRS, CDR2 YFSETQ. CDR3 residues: CASSPGTSRGDEQFF. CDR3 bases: TGCGCCAGCAGCCCGGGGACTAGCCGTGGGGATGAGCAGTTCTTC.

CDR3 loop: CASRATVNSGNTIYF. CDR3 bases: TGTGCCAGCAGAGCCACAGTTAACTCTGGAAACACCATATATTTT. This sequence joins TRBV2 and TRBJ1-3; unclear D gene. The CDR3 length is 15 residues. Trimming stripped 6 bases from V and 0 bases from J, with 12 bases between. Germline CDR1 and CDR2: SNHLY and FYNNEI.

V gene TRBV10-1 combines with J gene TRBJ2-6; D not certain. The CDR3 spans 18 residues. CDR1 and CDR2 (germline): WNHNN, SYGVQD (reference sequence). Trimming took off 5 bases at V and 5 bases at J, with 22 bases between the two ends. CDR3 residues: CASSCFLSAQSRANVLTF. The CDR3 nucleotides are TGCGCCAGCAGTTGCTTTCTAAGCGCACAAAGTCGGGCCAACGTCCTGACTTTC.

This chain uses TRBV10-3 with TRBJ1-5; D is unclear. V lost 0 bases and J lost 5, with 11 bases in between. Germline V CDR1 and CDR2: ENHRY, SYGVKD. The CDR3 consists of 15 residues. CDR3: CAISESWQSYQPQHF. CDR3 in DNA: TGTGCCATCAGTGAGTCGTGGCAGAGTTATCAGCCCCAGCATTTT.

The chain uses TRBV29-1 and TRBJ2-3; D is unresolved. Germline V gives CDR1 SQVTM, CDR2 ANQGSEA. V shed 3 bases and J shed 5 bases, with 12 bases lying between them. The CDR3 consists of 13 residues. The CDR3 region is CSVDRQALDTQYF. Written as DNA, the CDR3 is TGCAGCGTTGATAGGCAGGCCCTAGATACGCAGTATTTT.

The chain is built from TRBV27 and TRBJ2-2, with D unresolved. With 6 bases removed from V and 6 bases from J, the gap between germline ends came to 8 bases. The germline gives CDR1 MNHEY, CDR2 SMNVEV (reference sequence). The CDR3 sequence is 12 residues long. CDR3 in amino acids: CASSRLSGELFF. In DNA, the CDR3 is TGTGCCAGCAGCCGACTTTCCGGGGAGCTGTTTTTT.

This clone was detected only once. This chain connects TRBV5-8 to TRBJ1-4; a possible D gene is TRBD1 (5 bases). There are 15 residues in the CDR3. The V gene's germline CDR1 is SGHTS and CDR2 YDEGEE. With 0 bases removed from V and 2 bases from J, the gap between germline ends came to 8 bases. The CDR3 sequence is CASSLVGATNEKLFF. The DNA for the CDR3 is TGTGCCAGCAGCTTGGTCGGGGCCACTAATGAAAAACTGTTTTTT.

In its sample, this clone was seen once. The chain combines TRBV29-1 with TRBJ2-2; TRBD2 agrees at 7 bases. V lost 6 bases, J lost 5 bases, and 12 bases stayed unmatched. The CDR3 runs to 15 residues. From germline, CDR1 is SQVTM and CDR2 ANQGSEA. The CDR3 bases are TGCAGCGTGCCTTCGGGAGGCGGGATGACCGGGGAGCTGTTTTTT. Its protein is CSVPSGGGMTGELFF.

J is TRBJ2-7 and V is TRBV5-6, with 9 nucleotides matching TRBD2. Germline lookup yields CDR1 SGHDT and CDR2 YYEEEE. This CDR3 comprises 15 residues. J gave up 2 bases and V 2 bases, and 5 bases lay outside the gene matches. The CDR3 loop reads CASSLTSGSTYEQYF. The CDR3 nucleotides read TGTGCCAGCAGCTTAACTAGCGGGTCTACCTACGAGCAGTACTTC.

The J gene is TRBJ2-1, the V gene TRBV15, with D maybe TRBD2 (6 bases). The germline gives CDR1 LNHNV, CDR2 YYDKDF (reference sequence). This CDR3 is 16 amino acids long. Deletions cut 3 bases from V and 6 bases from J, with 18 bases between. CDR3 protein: CATSRKNRLGGNEQFF. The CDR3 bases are TGTGCCACCAGCAGGAAGAACAGGTTGGGAGGCAATGAGCAGTTCTTC. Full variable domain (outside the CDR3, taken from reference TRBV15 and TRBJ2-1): DAMVIQNPRYQVTQFGKPVTLSCSQTLNHNVMYWYQQKSSQAPKLLFHYYDKDFNNEADTPDNFQSRRPNTSFCFLDIRSPGLGDTAMYLCATSRKNRLGGNEQFFGPGTRLTVL.

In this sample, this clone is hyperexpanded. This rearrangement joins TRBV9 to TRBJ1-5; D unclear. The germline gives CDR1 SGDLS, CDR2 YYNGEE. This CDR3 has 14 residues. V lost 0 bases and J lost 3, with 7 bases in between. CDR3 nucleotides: TGTGCCAGCAGCGTAGACAGCGTCAATCAGCCCCAGCATTTT. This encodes CASSVDSVNQPQHF.

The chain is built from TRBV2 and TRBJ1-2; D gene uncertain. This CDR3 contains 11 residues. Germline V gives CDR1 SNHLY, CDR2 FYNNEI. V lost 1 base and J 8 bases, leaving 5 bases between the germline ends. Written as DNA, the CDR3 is TGTGCCAGCAGTGAAGTGGACGGCTACACCTTC. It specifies CASSEVDGYTF.

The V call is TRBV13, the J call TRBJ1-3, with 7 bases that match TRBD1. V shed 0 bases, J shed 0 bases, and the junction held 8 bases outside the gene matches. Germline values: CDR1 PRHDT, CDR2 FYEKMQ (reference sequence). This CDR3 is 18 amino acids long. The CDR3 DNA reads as TGTGCCAGCAGCTTAGGAGGGGAGGGGGCAAGCTCTGGAAACACCATATATTTT. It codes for CASSLGGEGASSGNTIYF.

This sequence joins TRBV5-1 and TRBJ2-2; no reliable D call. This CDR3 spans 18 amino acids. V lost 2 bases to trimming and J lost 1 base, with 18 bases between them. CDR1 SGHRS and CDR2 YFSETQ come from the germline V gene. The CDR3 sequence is CASSLESGRILNTGELFF. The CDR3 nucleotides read TGCGCCAGCAGCTTAGAATCGGGCCGCATCCTGAACACCGGGGAGCTGTTTTTT.

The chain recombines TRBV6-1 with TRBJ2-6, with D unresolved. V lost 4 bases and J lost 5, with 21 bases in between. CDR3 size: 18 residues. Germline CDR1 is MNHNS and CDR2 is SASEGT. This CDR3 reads CASSGWPWEQSRANVLTF. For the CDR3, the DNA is TGTGCCAGCAGTGGTTGGCCGTGGGAACAAAGTCGGGCCAACGTCCTGACTTTC.

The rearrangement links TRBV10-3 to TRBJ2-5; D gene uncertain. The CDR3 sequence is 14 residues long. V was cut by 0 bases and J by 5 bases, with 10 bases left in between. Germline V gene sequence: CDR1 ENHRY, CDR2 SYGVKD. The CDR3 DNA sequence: TGTGCCATCAGTGAGTCTATGGATGAGGAGACCCAGTACTTC. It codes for CAISESMDEETQYF.

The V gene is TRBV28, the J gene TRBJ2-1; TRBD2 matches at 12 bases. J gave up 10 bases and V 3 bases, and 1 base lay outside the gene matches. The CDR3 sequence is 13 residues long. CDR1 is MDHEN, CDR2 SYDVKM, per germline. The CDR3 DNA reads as TGTGCCAGCAGTTTGGGGACTAGCGGGGAGCAGTTCTTC. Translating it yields CASSLGTSGEQFF.

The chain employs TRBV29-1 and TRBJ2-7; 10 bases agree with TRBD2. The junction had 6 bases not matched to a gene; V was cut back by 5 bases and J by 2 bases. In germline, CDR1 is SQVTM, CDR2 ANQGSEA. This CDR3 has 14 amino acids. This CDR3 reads CSVYTGTSAYEQYF. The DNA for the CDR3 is TGCAGCGTTTACACCGGGACTAGCGCCTACGAGCAGTACTTC.

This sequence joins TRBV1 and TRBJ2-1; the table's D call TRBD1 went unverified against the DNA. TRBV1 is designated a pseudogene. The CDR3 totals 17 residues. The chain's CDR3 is CTSSQAQGPLTYNEQFF. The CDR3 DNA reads TGCACCAGCAGCCAGGCCCAGGGGCCTCTCACCTACAATGAGCAGTTCTTC.

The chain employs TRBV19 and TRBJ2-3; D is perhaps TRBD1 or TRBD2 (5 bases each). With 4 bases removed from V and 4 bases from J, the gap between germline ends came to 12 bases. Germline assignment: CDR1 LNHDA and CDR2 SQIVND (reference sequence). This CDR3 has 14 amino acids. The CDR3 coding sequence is TGTGCCAGTAGTAGGGGGTCGGGGCCAGATACGCAGTATTTT. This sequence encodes CASSRGSGPDTQYF.

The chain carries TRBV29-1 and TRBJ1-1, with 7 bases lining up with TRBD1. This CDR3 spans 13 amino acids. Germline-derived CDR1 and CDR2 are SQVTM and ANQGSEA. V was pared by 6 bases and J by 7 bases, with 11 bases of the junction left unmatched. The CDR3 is CSVSTGVRGEAFF. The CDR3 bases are TGCAGCGTGTCCACAGGGGTCCGAGGTGAAGCTTTCTTT. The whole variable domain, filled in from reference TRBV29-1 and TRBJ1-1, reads SAVISQKPSRDICQRGTSLTIQCQVDSQVTMMFWYRQQPGQSLTLIATANQGSEATYESGFVIDKFPISRPNLTFSTLTVSNMSPEDSSIYLCSVSTGVRGEAFFGQGTRLTVV.

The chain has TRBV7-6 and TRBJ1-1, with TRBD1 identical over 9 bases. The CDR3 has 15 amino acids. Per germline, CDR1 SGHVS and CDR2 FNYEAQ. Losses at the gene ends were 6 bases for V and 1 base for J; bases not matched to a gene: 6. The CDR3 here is CASSSVQGANTEAFF. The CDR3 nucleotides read TGTGCCAGCAGTTCGGTACAGGGGGCGAACACTGAAGCTTTCTTT. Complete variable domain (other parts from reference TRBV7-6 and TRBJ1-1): GAGVSQSPRYKVTKRGQDVALRCDPISGHVSLYWYRQALGQGPEFLTYFNYEAQQDKSGLPNDRFSAERPEGSISTLTIQRTEQRDSAMYRCASSSVQGANTEAFFGQGTRLTVV.

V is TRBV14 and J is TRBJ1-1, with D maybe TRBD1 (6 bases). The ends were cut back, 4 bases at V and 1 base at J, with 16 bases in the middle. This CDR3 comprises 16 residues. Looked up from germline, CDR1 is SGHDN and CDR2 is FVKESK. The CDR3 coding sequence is TGTGCCAGCAGCCGGGGCCGGGGGCAGGGGAACACTGAAGCTTTCTTT. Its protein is CASSRGRGQGNTEAFF.

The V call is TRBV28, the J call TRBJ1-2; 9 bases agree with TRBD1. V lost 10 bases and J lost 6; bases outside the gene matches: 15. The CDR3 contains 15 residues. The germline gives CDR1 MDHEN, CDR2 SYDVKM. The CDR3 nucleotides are TGTGCCACCCCAGGGGACAGGGTAAGAGGGCATGGCTACACCTTC. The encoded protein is CATPGDRVRGHGYTF.

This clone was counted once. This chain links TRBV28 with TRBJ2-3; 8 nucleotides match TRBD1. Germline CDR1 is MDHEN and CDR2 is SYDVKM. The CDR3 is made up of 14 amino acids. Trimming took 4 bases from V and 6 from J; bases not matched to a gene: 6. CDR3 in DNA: TGTGCCAGCAGTTCCCAGGACAGGGTGGATACGCAGTATTTT. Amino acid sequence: CASSSQDRVDTQYF.

This chain's CDR3 is CASSVRDGIEAFF. The CDR3 bases are TGTGCCAGCAGCGTCCGGGACGGTATTGAAGCTTTCTTT. The J gene is TRBJ1-1, the V gene TRBV9; tentatively, D is TRBD1 (5 bases). The V gene's germline CDR1 is SGDLS and CDR2 YYNGEE. V dropped 2 bases and J dropped 7 bases, with 12 bases sitting between them. The CDR3 contains 13 residues.